A selection of T cell receptor beta chains follows, all from one sample in a study of blood T cell repertoires in COVID-19. Sequencing used immunoSEQ multiplex PCR; TCRdb keeps in-frame clones, though not all of them. The sample includes approximately 190,000 clones, 82% seen only once; the top ten take roughly 5%. The sample was PBMCs or T cells enriched from blood (not recorded which). All receptors come from a woman aged 60-75 years with acute COVID-19. The CDR3 runs from the conserved cysteine through the conserved F or W. A D gene is named only where the DNA matches it firmly. The size entry is marked missing in some rows and otherwise reads once, few, many or a size class.

>NA|TRBD1|TRBV5-4|TRBJ1-6|17
CASSLMTGHNYNSPLHF
TGTGCCAGCAGCTTGATGACAGGGCACAATTATAATTCACCCCTCCACTTT
>NA|NA|TRBV6-5|TRBJ2-1|15
CASSSTLANYNEQFF
TGTGCCAGCAGTTCAACCTTAGCGAACTACAATGAGCAGTTCTTC
>NA|TRBD1|TRBV7-2|TRBJ1-2|15
CASSLAPGTGSGYTF
TGTGCCAGCAGCTTAGCGCCAGGGACAGGGAGTGGCTACACCTTC
>once|NA|TRBV19|TRBJ2-7|15
CASRKAGTPNYEQYF
TGTGCCAGTAGGAAAGCGGGCACCCCAAACTACGAGCAGTACTTC
>NA|NA|TRBV9|TRBJ1-3|14
CASSVRDTGNTIYF
TGTGCCAGCAGCGTTCGGGACACAGGAAACACCATATATTTT
>NA|TRBD2|TRBV7-9|TRBJ2-1|14
CASSFSLADNEQFF
TGTGCCAGCAGCTTTTCACTAGCGGACAATGAGCAGTTCTTC
>once|NA|TRBV11-3|TRBJ2-2|16
CASSSTAAINTGELFF
TGTGCCAGCAGCTCCACCGCGGCAATAAACACCGGGGAGCTGTTTTTT
>NA|NA|TRBV6-2/TRBV6-3|TRBJ1-2|13
CASSYPQGRGYTF
TGTGCCAGCAGTTACCCACAGGGAAGGGGCTACACCTTC
>NA|TRBD2|TRBV5-5|TRBJ2-1|15
CASSSLAGDSIEQFF
TGTGCCAGCAGCTCTCTAGCGGGAGATAGCATTGAGCAGTTCTTC
>NA|NA|TRBV27|TRBJ2-6|16
CASSLSTGAGANVLTF
TGTGCCAGCAGTTTATCGACGGGGGCTGGGGCCAACGTCCTGACTTTC
>NA|NA|TRBV9|TRBJ1-3|13
CASSFRGGNTIYF
TGTGCCAGCAGCTTCAGAGGAGGAAACACCATATATTTT
>few|TRBD2|TRBV10-3|TRBJ2-3|16
CATGGTTSGGTDTQYF
TGTGCCACAGGGGGGACGACTAGCGGGGGCACAGATACGCAGTATTTT
>NA|TRBD1|TRBV6-2/TRBV6-3|TRBJ1-2|15
CASSPPGRGPYGYTF
TGTGCCAGCAGCCCGCCGGGCAGGGGGCCCTATGGCTACACCTTC
>NA|NA|TRBV20-1|TRBJ2-3|12
CSATDSSPTQYF
TGCAGTGCTACTGACTCCTCCCCTACGCAGTATTTT
>few|TRBD1|TRBV5-4|TRBJ1-2|14
CASSSGQGDFGYTF
TGTGCCAGCAGCTCGGGACAGGGGGACTTTGGCTACACCTTC